This T cell receptor (beta chain) was sequenced for a study of T cells in women clearing cervical HPV infection. Sequencing was performed with immunoSEQ multiplex PCR; in TCRdb, only in-frame clones are kept and a portion is missing. The sample totals under 35,000 clones. All donors had a single incident cervical HPV16 infection, not prevalent. Input material: blood buffy coat. The TCR sequence derives from a woman between 18 and 69 years old with a cervical HPV16 infection that either progressed to CIN3+ or cleared (not recorded which).

Partial CDR3 DNA: TGTGCCAGCTCACCACGGCGGGGGCCCAAAGAGACC. Encoded protein: CASSPRRGPKET. The full CDR3 sequence reads CASSPRRGPKETQYF. The V and J genes are TRBV18 and TRBJ2-5, with TRBD2 as a possible D gene (7 bases). Sequencing ends 3 residues short of the CDR3 end; the germline J gene provides the rest. The germline gives CDR1 KGHSH, CDR2 LQKENI. The V end was cut by 1 base, the J end by 3 bases, with 12 bases between. The CDR3 consists of 15 residues. Full variable domain (remainder filled in from reference TRBV18 and TRBJ2-5): NAGVMQNPRHLVRRRGQEARLRCSPMKGHSHVYWYRQLPEEGLKFMVYLQKENIIDESGMPKERFSAEFPKEGPSILRIQQVVRGDSAAYFCASSPRRGPKETQYFGPGTRLLVL.